Presented here are 12 T cell receptor beta chains from one specimen sequenced in a study of cytomegalovirus exposure and HLA in healthy donors. PCR involved 60 Vbeta and 13 Jbeta primers. Some clones are missing from TCRdb's copy, which holds only in-frame ones; the method was immunoSEQ multiplex PCR. The sample data list roughly 80,000 clones. Sequenced: PBMCs. The receptor set was obtained from a man aged 45-65 years in good health and CMV-seropositive.

The V call is TRBV18, the J call TRBJ1-1, with TRBD1 identical over 9 bases. Germline assignment: CDR1 KGHSH and CDR2 LQKENI. This CDR3 region has 15 residues. With 6 bases clipped from V and 2 bases from J, the junction kept 7 bases outside the gene matches. The CDR3 coding sequence is TGTGCCAGCTCCCTGGGACAGGGCCCAAACACTGAAGCTTTCTTT. Its protein product is CASSLGQGPNTEAFF.

The chain has TRBV9 and TRBJ2-2; possibly TRBD2 for D (6 bases). Trimming cost V 4 bases and J 4 bases, with 11 bases left between them. CDR1 is SGDLS, CDR2 YYNGEE, per germline. The CDR3 is 14 residues long. The CDR3 is CASSMRGGTGELFF. DNA for the CDR3: TGTGCCAGCAGCATGCGGGGTGGCACCGGGGAGCTGTTTTTT.

The V gene is TRBV28, the J gene TRBJ2-7; 12 positions match TRBD1. Losses at the gene ends were 2 bases for V and 3 bases for J; bases not matched to a gene: 8. The CDR3 runs 17 residues. CDR1 and CDR2 from the germline V gene are MDHEN and SYDVKM. The DNA for the CDR3 is TGTGCCAGCAGTTTAAGGGGGACAGGGGGCTCCCTCTACGAGCAGTACTTC. Protein: CASSLRGTGGSLYEQYF.

The rearrangement uses TRBV7-2 and TRBJ2-2; 7 bases agree with TRBD1. The germline CDR1 and CDR2 sequences are SGHTA and FQGNSA. Trimming took 5 bases from V and 6 from J; bases not matched to a gene: 12. The CDR3 is 16 amino acids. The CDR3 DNA reads as TGTGCCAGCAGCCCCAGGGGTAACAGGGGTGCCGGGGAGCTGTTTTTT. Encoded protein: CASSPRGNRGAGELFF.

The chain is built from TRBV7-9 and TRBJ1-1; no firm D call. With 1 base removed from V and 3 bases from J, the gap between germline ends came to 12 bases. CDR3 length equals 15 residues. Per the germline V gene, CDR1 is SEHNR and CDR2 is FQNEAQ (reference sequence). DNA for the CDR3: TGTGCCAGCAGCTTAGGGGGAGGAGCGGACACTGAAGCTTTCTTT. This encodes CASSLGGGADTEAFF.

The DNA of the CDR3 is TGTGGTGTTGCGGAGAGCTCCTACAATGAGCAGTTCTTC. It yields the protein CGVAESSYNEQFF. The gene calls are TRBV10-3 and TRBJ2-1; D gene unclear. The CDR3 extends over 13 amino acids. Germline CDR1 reads ENHRY; CDR2 reads SYGVKD.

In DNA form, the CDR3 reads TGTGCCAGCAGCTCGGGGTGGGGGGGATTGGAGCAGTTCTTC. Its translation is CASSSGWGGLEQFF. The chain combines TRBV5-4 with TRBJ2-1, with TRBD2 matching 7 bases. Germline V lookup: CDR1 SGHNT, CDR2 YYREEE (reference sequence). The CDR3 consists of 14 residues. With 3 bases clipped from V and 10 bases from J, the junction kept 10 bases outside the gene matches.

The chain recombines TRBV9 with TRBJ2-7, with a tentative D call TRBD1 (6 bases). The CDR3 spans 12 residues. V was cut by 2 bases and J by 7 bases, with 10 bases left in between. Germline V gene sequence: CDR1 SGDLS, CDR2 YYNGEE. CDR3 nucleotide sequence: TGTGCCAGCAGCGTGGGGCAGGGGGAGCAGTACTTC. Translation: CASSVGQGEQYF.

The chain combines TRBV4-2 with TRBJ1-1, with a weak D call TRBD1 (5 bases). V was cut by 4 bases and J by 3 bases, with 9 bases left in between. Looked up from germline, CDR1 is LGHNA and CDR2 is YNFKEQ. The CDR3 is 13 amino acids. The CDR3 DNA is TGTGCCAGCAGCCCCCCGGGGGACACTGAAGCTTTCTTT. Encoded protein: CASSPPGDTEAFF.

This rearrangement joins TRBV9 to TRBJ2-7; D perhaps matches TRBD2 (5 bases). The ends were cut back, 4 bases at V and 6 bases at J, with 17 bases in the middle. Per the germline V gene, CDR1 is SGDLS and CDR2 is YYNGEE. This CDR3 region has 14 residues. For the CDR3, the DNA is TGTGCCAGCAGCCCCGGGAAGGGAACTCTCGAGCAGTACTTC. It translates to CASSPGKGTLEQYF.

V gene TRBV4-2 combines with J gene TRBJ1-5, with TRBD1 matching over 7 bases. Looked up from germline, CDR1 is LGHNA and CDR2 is YNFKEQ. The CDR3 consists of 15 residues. The V segment lost 1 base and the J segment 1 base; nucleotides outside the gene matches: 1. The CDR3 sequence: CASSQATGSNQPQHF. CDR3 nucleotides: TGTGCCAGCAGCCAAGCGACAGGGAGCAATCAGCCCCAGCATTTT.

The chain employs TRBV5-1 and TRBJ2-6, with D possibly matching TRBD1 (7 bases). V was shortened by 3 bases and J by 0 bases, with 13 bases between the two germline ends. Looked up from germline, CDR1 is SGHRS and CDR2 is YFSETQ. The CDR3 sequence is 17 residues long. The CDR3 sequence: CASSSGGQFSGANVLTF. Here the CDR3 DNA reads TGCGCCAGCAGCTCCGGGGGACAGTTCTCTGGGGCCAACGTCCTGACTTTC.